The 9 T cell receptor beta chains listed next were all sequenced from one sample in a study of blood T cell repertoires in COVID-19. The protocol was immunoSEQ multiplex PCR, while the TCRdb copy is restricted to in-frame clones and leaves out a portion. The sample yields some 160,000 clones, 85% to 90% seen once. The sample was peripheral blood. The receptors shown here come from a woman in her sixties with active COVID-19.

The V and J genes are TRBV18 and TRBJ2-7, with a weak D call TRBD1 (6 bases). Germline lookup yields CDR1 KGHSH and CDR2 LQKENI. The ends were cut back, 6 bases at V and 3 bases at J, with 12 bases in the middle. This CDR3 is 13 amino acids long. CDR3 residues: CASSPGTNYEQYF. CDR3 nucleotide sequence: TGTGCCAGCTCGCCCGGGACAAACTACGAGCAGTACTTC.

V and J are TRBV6-2 or TRBV6-3 and TRBJ1-2; TRBD1 is a possible D gene (6 bases). V was shortened by 6 bases and J by 4 bases, with 18 bases between the two germline ends. This CDR3 has 15 amino acids. CDR1 is MNHEY, CDR2 SVGEGT, per germline. The CDR3 region is CASSRQGRAFYGYTF. The CDR3 DNA sequence: TGTGCCAGCAGCCGGCAGGGGCGGGCTTTCTATGGCTACACCTTC.

The rearrangement joins TRBV5-4 to TRBJ2-5; 9 positions agree with TRBD2. With 0 bases clipped from V and 5 bases from J, the junction kept 17 bases outside the gene matches. Germline CDR1 reads SGHNT; CDR2 reads YYREEE (reference sequence). The CDR3 sequence is 19 residues long. CDR3 sequence (DNA): TGTGCCAGCAGCTTGGCCACTAGCGGGCGCCCCAAAAGGCGGGAGACCCAGTACTTC. Translated, it gives CASSLATSGRPKRRETQYF.

The genes are TRBV27 and TRBJ2-7; TRBD2 aligns across 8 bases. V was clipped by 6 bases and J by 0 bases; unmatched bases: 4. This CDR3 comprises 14 residues. The germline CDR1 and CDR2 sequences are MNHEY and SMNVEV (reference sequence). The CDR3 sequence is CASSLAGFSYEQYF. The CDR3 region has the DNA TGTGCCAGCAGCTTAGCGGGATTCTCCTACGAGCAGTACTTC.

The rearrangement links TRBV2 to TRBJ2-1, with TRBD2 as a possible D gene (5 bases). V shed 6 bases and J shed 4 bases, with 19 bases lying between them. From germline, CDR1 is SNHLY and CDR2 FYNNEI. The CDR3 contains 16 residues. The CDR3 reads CASRPGSSSLYNEQFF. The CDR3 DNA is TGTGCCAGCAGGCCGGGGAGCAGCTCGCTGTACAATGAGCAGTTCTTC.

The rearrangement links TRBV11-2 to TRBJ1-6, with 8 bases that match TRBD1. Germline CDR1 SGHAT, CDR2 FQNNGV. V was clipped by 3 bases and J by 9 bases; unmatched bases: 7. The CDR3 consists of 15 residues. The CDR3 region is CASSLSRGQGSPLHF. In nucleotides, the CDR3 is TGTGCCAGCAGCTTGTCCAGGGGGCAGGGTTCACCCCTCCACTTT.

CDR3 coding DNA: TGTGCCAGCAGTCATAGGGACAGGAGCACAGATACGCAGTATTTT. This codes for CASSHRDRSTDTQYF. The genes are TRBV6-2 or TRBV6-3 and TRBJ2-3, with TRBD1 matching over 8 bases. This CDR3 region has 15 residues. CDR1 and CDR2 (germline): MNHEY, SVGEGT. J lost 0 bases, V lost 5 bases, and 4 bases had no gene match.

This chain links TRBV2 with TRBJ2-5; D remains ambiguous. The CDR3 covers 11 residues. The germline V gene has CDR1 SNHLY and CDR2 FYNNEI. V was cut by 8 bases and J by 7 bases, with 11 bases left in between. DNA of the CDR3: TGTGCCAGCCCCAAGTCAGGGACCCAGTACTTC. Its translation is CASPKSGTQYF. Full variable domain (missing parts from reference TRBV2 and TRBJ2-5): EPEVTQTPSHQVTQMGQEVILRCVPISNHLYFYWYRQILGQKVEFLVSFYNNEISEKSEIFDDQFSVERPDGSNFTLKIRSTKLEDSAMYFCASPKSGTQYFGPGTRLLVL.

The V and J genes are TRBV28 and TRBJ2-3; D perhaps matches TRBD1 (6 bases). Trimming removed 3 bases from V and 8 bases from J, with 15 bases in between. The V gene's germline CDR1 is MDHEN and CDR2 SYDVKM. The CDR3 has 14 amino acids. The CDR3 nucleotides are TGTGCCAGCAGTTTGGAGGCATACAGGGTTACGCAGTATTTT. This translates into CASSLEAYRVTQYF.